This T cell receptor beta chain came from a study of shared clonotypes between healthy human individuals. This clone was seen just once. The length of the CDR3 is 19 residues. Germline V gives CDR1 WSHSY, CDR2 SAAADI. After removal of 3 bases from V and 0 bases from J, the junction contained 14 bases not matched to a gene. This table comes from immunoSEQ multiplex PCR, and its TCRdb copy is limited to in-frame clones, with some not included. The sample lists approximately 1,500,000 clones; under 99% were seen once. Source material: naive CD4+ T cells sorted from blood. Specified subset: CD45RA+ positively selected. The V call is TRBV10-2, the J call TRBJ2-1; 7 bases align to TRBD2. This clonotype was sampled from a man younger than 45 in good health. DNA of the CDR3: TGCGCCAGCAGTGATGTGGCGGGAGTAGGGGTAGGCTCCTACAATGAGCAGTTCTTC. Protein: CASSDVAGVGVGSYNEQFF.